The rows below give T cell receptor beta chains drawn from one sample of a study of blood T cell repertoires in COVID-19. The method was immunoSEQ multiplex PCR; TCRdb's version includes in-frame clones alone and lacks a portion of them. The repertoire has roughly 180,000 clones, under 90% of them found once; the top ten carry over 15%. Sequenced input: PBMCs or T cells enriched from blood (not recorded which). All receptors come from a man aged 60-69 years who had recovered from COVID-19. Each CDR3 is given with its conserved first and last residue. D genes are given only for firm matches. Rows may omit the clone size; those that give it use once, few, many or a size class.

clone size: .; J gene: TRBJ2-1; V gene: TRBV6-5; D gene: .; CDR3 DNA: TGTGCCAGCAGGTCTTCTAGCGACCATGAGCAGTTCTTC; CDR3 protein: CASRSSSDHEQFF
clone size: .; J gene: TRBJ1-1; V gene: TRBV19; D gene: .; CDR3 DNA: TGTGCCAGTAGTATCTCAGGGAACACTGAAGCTTTCTTT; CDR3 protein: CASSISGNTEAFF
clone size: .; J gene: TRBJ2-1; V gene: TRBV3-1/TRBV3-2; D gene: .; CDR3 DNA: TGTGCCAGCAGCCTCTCCCCGGGAGTGGGTAATGAGCAGTTCTTC; CDR3 protein: CASSLSPGVGNEQFF
clone size: .; J gene: TRBJ2-7; V gene: TRBV5-4; D gene: TRBD2; CDR3 DNA: TGTGCCAGCAGCTCCCCGGGACTAGCATTCTACGAGCAGTACTTC; CDR3 protein: CASSSPGLAFYEQYF
clone size: once; J gene: TRBJ2-3; V gene: TRBV27; D gene: TRBD2; CDR3 DNA: TGTGCCAGCAGTTTATCGCGGGGGACAGATACGCAGTATTTT; CDR3 protein: CASSLSRGTDTQYF
clone size: .; J gene: TRBJ2-7; V gene: TRBV9; D gene: TRBD1; CDR3 DNA: TGTGCCAGCAGCGTAGAGCCAGGGGGCGCCTACGAGCAGTACTTC; CDR3 protein: CASSVEPGGAYEQYF
clone size: .; J gene: TRBJ1-4; V gene: TRBV28; D gene: .; CDR3 DNA: TGTGCCAGCAGTGAACCGGGAGATAATGAAAAACTGTTTTTT; CDR3 protein: CASSEPGDNEKLFF
clone size: .; J gene: TRBJ1-5; V gene: TRBV6-1; D gene: TRBD1; CDR3 DNA: TGTGCCAGCAGTGAAGGCAGGGGGTTCAATCAGCCCCAGCATTTT; CDR3 protein: CASSEGRGFNQPQHF
clone size: once; J gene: TRBJ2-6; V gene: TRBV2; D gene: .; CDR3 DNA: TGTGCCAGCAGTTACAGGGTTTCTGGGGCCAACGTCCTGACTTTC; CDR3 protein: CASSYRVSGANVLTF
clone size: .; J gene: TRBJ2-3; V gene: TRBV18; D gene: .; CDR3 DNA: TGTGCCAGCTCCCCGCCGGGGTCCGATACGCAGTATTTT; CDR3 protein: CASSPPGSDTQYF
clone size: few; J gene: TRBJ1-5; V gene: TRBV2; D gene: .; CDR3 DNA: TGTGCCAGCAGTTTAAATCAGCCCCAGCATTTT; CDR3 protein: CASSLNQPQHF
clone size: .; J gene: TRBJ1-6; V gene: TRBV28; D gene: TRBD1; CDR3 DNA: TGTGCCAGCAAGGGGGGGACAGGGCAATCACCCCTCCACTTT; CDR3 protein: CASKGGTGQSPLHF
clone size: .; J gene: TRBJ1-6; V gene: TRBV7-9; D gene: .; CDR3 DNA: TGTGCCAGCAGCTTAGACACAGGTTATAATTCACCCCTCCACTTT; CDR3 protein: CASSLDTGYNSPLHF
clone size: once; J gene: TRBJ2-7; V gene: TRBV4-2; D gene: TRBD2; CDR3 DNA: TGTGCCAGCAGCCAAGACCCGGGGGTAGCGGGGTACGAGCAGTACTTC; CDR3 protein: CASSQDPGVAGYEQYF
clone size: .; J gene: TRBJ1-2; V gene: TRBV7-3; D gene: .; CDR3 DNA: TGTGCCAGCAGCTTCGGCGGCTATGGCTACACCTTC; CDR3 protein: CASSFGGYGYTF
clone size: .; J gene: TRBJ2-1; V gene: TRBV12-3/TRBV12-4; D gene: .; CDR3 DNA: TGTGCCAGCATTAAGACAGCCTACAATGAGCAGTTCTTC; CDR3 protein: CASIKTAYNEQFF
clone size: .; J gene: TRBJ2-3; V gene: TRBV9; D gene: .; CDR3 DNA: TGTGCCAGCAGCGTAGGACAAGACGATACGCAGTATTTT; CDR3 protein: CASSVGQDDTQYF
clone size: .; J gene: TRBJ1-1; V gene: TRBV19; D gene: .; CDR3 DNA: TGTGCCAGTAAGGAGGGACGGCTATTTTTCGACACTGAAGCTTTCTTT; CDR3 protein: CASKEGRLFFDTEAFF
clone size: .; J gene: TRBJ2-1; V gene: TRBV28; D gene: TRBD2; CDR3 DNA: TGTGCCAGCAGTATAGCGGGGGGGCTGGGGTCCTACAATGAGCAGTTCTTC; CDR3 protein: CASSIAGGLGSYNEQFF
clone size: medium-sized; J gene: TRBJ2-7; V gene: TRBV13; D gene: .; CDR3 DNA: TGTGCCAGCAGCTTTATCCAGGGCCACGAGCAGTACTTC; CDR3 protein: CASSFIQGHEQYF
clone size: once; J gene: TRBJ2-5; V gene: TRBV4-2; D gene: TRBD2; CDR3 DNA: TGTGCCAGCAGCCCGGGGGGCCAAGAGACCCAGTACTTC; CDR3 protein: CASSPGGQETQYF
clone size: .; J gene: TRBJ2-1; V gene: TRBV6-5; D gene: .; CDR3 DNA: TGTGCCAGCAGTTACTCGGGCCTCTACAATGAGCAGTTCTTC; CDR3 protein: CASSYSGLYNEQFF
clone size: .; J gene: TRBJ2-2; V gene: TRBV5-4; D gene: .; CDR3 DNA: TGTGCCAGCAGCCGTCCGACAGGGAACACCGGGGAGCTGTTTTTT; CDR3 protein: CASSRPTGNTGELFF
clone size: few; J gene: TRBJ1-2; V gene: TRBV19; D gene: TRBD1; CDR3 DNA: TGTGCCAGTAGTCCAACAGGGGATGACTATGGCTACACCTTC; CDR3 protein: CASSPTGDDYGYTF
clone size: .; J gene: TRBJ2-4; V gene: TRBV2; D gene: TRBD1; CDR3 DNA: TGTGCCAGCAGTGAAGGACAGGGTAACATTCAGTACTTC; CDR3 protein: CASSEGQGNIQYF
clone size: once; J gene: TRBJ2-1; V gene: TRBV18; D gene: TRBD1; CDR3 DNA: TGTGCCAGCTCACCACGGACAGGGAACTACAATGAGCAGTTCTTC; CDR3 protein: CASSPRTGNYNEQFF
clone size: .; J gene: TRBJ2-3; V gene: TRBV7-6; D gene: .; CDR3 DNA: TGTGCCAGCAGCCCTCCCCCGGGGTGGGGGGTACATACGCAGTATTTT; CDR3 protein: CASSPPPGWGVHTQYF
clone size: .; J gene: TRBJ1-3; V gene: TRBV11-2; D gene: .; CDR3 DNA: TGTGCCAGCAGCTTCCGTACCGGGACAACTTCGGTCCACACCATATATTTT; CDR3 protein: CASSFRTGTTSVHTIYF
clone size: once; J gene: TRBJ2-5; V gene: TRBV2; D gene: TRBD2; CDR3 DNA: TGTGCCTCCAAGGGAGGGACTAGCGGGGCCCTTCGGACCCAGTACTTC; CDR3 protein: CASKGGTSGALRTQYF
clone size: .; J gene: TRBJ2-2; V gene: TRBV3-1/TRBV3-2; D gene: TRBD1; CDR3 DNA: TGTGCCAGCAGCCAGCTAGACAGGGCCACCGGGGAGCTGTTTTTT; CDR3 protein: CASSQLDRATGELFF
clone size: .; J gene: TRBJ1-2; V gene: TRBV28; D gene: TRBD1; CDR3 DNA: TGTGCCAGCAGGCCGGGACAGGGAGGCTATGGCTACACCTTC; CDR3 protein: CASRPGQGGYGYTF
clone size: .; J gene: TRBJ2-5; V gene: TRBV3-1/TRBV3-2; D gene: TRBD2; CDR3 DNA: TGTGCCAGCAGCTTTAGGACTAGCCAAGAGACCCAGTACTTC; CDR3 protein: CASSFRTSQETQYF
clone size: .; J gene: TRBJ2-2; V gene: TRBV3-1/TRBV3-2; D gene: .; CDR3 DNA: TGTGCCAGCAGCCAAATCCGCAGGGCCAACACCGGGGAGCTGTTTTTT; CDR3 protein: CASSQIRRANTGELFF
clone size: .; J gene: TRBJ1-4; V gene: TRBV5-1; D gene: TRBD1; CDR3 DNA: TGCGCCAGCAGCCAGCCCGGGGCAGGGGGGAATGAAAAACTGTTTTTT; CDR3 protein: CASSQPGAGGNEKLFF
clone size: .; J gene: TRBJ1-4; V gene: TRBV2; D gene: .; CDR3 DNA: TGTGCCAGTCCCACAGGGATGGGGGAAAAACTGTTTTTT; CDR3 protein: CASPTGMGEKLFF
clone size: .; J gene: TRBJ1-3; V gene: TRBV5-5; D gene: .; CDR3 DNA: TGTGCCAGCAGTTCCGAGACAGGAAGATACTCTGGAAACACCATATATTTT; CDR3 protein: CASSSETGRYSGNTIYF
clone size: .; J gene: TRBJ2-7; V gene: TRBV28; D gene: .; CDR3 DNA: TGTGCCAGCAGCACATGGGCAGGGTCGGTATCCTACGAGCAGTACTTC; CDR3 protein: CASSTWAGSVSYEQYF
clone size: once; J gene: TRBJ2-1; V gene: TRBV7-6; D gene: TRBD2; CDR3 DNA: TGTGCCAGCAGCTTTTTGGCGGGAGGGCCGACCAATGAGCAGTTCTTC; CDR3 protein: CASSFLAGGPTNEQFF
clone size: .; J gene: TRBJ2-2; V gene: TRBV6-6; D gene: .; CDR3 DNA: TGTGCCAGCAGTTACTATCTTAGCGGGGAGCTGTTTTTT; CDR3 protein: CASSYYLSGELFF
clone size: .; J gene: TRBJ1-5; V gene: TRBV5-1; D gene: TRBD1; CDR3 DNA: TGCGCCAGCAGCTTTACAGGGGATAGCAATCAGCCCCAGCATTTT; CDR3 protein: CASSFTGDSNQPQHF
clone size: .; J gene: TRBJ2-3; V gene: TRBV21-1; D gene: .; CDR3 DNA: TGTGCCAGCAGCAAAGCGGCTAGGGACAGGTCCACAGATACGCAGTATTTT; CDR3 protein: CASSKAARDRSTDTQYF
clone size: .; J gene: TRBJ2-7; V gene: TRBV9; D gene: TRBD1; CDR3 DNA: TGTGCCAGCAGCAAACAGGGGGAGACAGGAGTCGGGGAGCAGTACTTC; CDR3 protein: CASSKQGETGVGEQYF
clone size: .; J gene: TRBJ2-2; V gene: TRBV19; D gene: TRBD1; CDR3 DNA: TGTGCCAGTAGTTCACAGGGGATCACCGGGGAGCTGTTTTTT; CDR3 protein: CASSSQGITGELFF
clone size: .; J gene: TRBJ2-1; V gene: TRBV27; D gene: TRBD2; CDR3 DNA: TGTGCCAGCAGTTTTGATCCTTTAGCGGGAGGCGGCAATGAGCAGTTCTTC; CDR3 protein: CASSFDPLAGGGNEQFF
clone size: .; J gene: TRBJ1-2; V gene: TRBV5-4; D gene: .; CDR3 DNA: TGTGCCAGCGGCGGCCAGGGGAGATATGGCTACACCTTC; CDR3 protein: CASGGQGRYGYTF
clone size: .; J gene: TRBJ2-3; V gene: TRBV9; D gene: TRBD2; CDR3 DNA: TGTGCCAGCAGCTCAAGGACTAGCGGGAGTTGGTCAGATACGCAGTATTTT; CDR3 protein: CASSSRTSGSWSDTQYF
clone size: once; J gene: TRBJ2-1; V gene: TRBV6-1; D gene: .; CDR3 DNA: TGTGCCAGCAGTGAACTCCCGGGATCACGGGAGCAGTTCTTC; CDR3 protein: CASSELPGSREQFF
clone size: .; J gene: TRBJ1-5; V gene: TRBV7-9; D gene: .; CDR3 DNA: TGTGCCAGCAGCTTAGGGGCAGGGGGCAATCAGCCCCAGCATTTT; CDR3 protein: CASSLGAGGNQPQHF
clone size: .; J gene: TRBJ2-7; V gene: TRBV29-1; D gene: TRBD1; CDR3 DNA: TGCAGCCCTCTCAGGCAGGGGGTTTCCTACGAGCAGTACTTC; CDR3 protein: CSPLRQGVSYEQYF